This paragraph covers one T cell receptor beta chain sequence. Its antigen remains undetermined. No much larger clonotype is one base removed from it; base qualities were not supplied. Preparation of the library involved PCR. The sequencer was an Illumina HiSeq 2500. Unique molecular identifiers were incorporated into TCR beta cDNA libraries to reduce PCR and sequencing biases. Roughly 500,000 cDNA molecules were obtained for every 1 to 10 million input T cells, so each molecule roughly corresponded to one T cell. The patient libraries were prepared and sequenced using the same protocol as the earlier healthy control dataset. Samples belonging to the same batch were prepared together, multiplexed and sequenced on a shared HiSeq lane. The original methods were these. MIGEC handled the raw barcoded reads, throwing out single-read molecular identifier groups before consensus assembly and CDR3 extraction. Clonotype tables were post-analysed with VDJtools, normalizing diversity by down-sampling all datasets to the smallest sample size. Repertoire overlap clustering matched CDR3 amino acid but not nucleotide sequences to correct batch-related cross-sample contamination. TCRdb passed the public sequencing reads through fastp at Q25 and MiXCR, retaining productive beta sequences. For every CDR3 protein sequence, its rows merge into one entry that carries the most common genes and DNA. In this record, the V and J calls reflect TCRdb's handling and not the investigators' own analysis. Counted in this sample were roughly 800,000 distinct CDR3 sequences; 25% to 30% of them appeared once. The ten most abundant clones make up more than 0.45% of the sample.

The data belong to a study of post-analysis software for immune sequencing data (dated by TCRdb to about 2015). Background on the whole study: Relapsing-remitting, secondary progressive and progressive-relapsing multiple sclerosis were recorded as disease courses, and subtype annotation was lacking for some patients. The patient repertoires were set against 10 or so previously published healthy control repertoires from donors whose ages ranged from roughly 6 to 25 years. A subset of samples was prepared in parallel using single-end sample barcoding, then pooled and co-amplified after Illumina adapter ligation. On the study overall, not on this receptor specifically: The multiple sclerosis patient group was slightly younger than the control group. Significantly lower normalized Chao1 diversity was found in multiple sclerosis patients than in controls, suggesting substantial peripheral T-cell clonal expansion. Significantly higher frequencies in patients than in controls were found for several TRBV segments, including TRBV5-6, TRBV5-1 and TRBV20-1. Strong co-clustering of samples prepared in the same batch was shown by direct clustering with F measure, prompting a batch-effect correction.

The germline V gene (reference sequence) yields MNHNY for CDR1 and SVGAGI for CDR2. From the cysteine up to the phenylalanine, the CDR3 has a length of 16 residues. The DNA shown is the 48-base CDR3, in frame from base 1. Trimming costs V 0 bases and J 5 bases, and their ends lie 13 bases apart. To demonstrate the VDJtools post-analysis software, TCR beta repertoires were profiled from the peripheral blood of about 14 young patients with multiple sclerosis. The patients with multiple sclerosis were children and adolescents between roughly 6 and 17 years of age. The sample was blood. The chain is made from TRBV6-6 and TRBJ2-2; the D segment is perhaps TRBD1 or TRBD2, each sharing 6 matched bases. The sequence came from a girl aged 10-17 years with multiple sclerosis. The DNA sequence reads TGTGCCAGCAGTTACTCGAGGGGGGTATGGACCGGGGAGCTGTTTTTT. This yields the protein CASSYSRGVWTGELFF.